This note documents a single T cell receptor (beta chain) sequence. Its antigen is not identified. Treatment given: 15 to 20 received Ad26.COV2.S at low or high dose, single or two shots; five or six received placebo; per-sample allocation not given. All samples were drawn on day 63, counting from the first vaccine or placebo injection. Using immunoSEQ multiplex PCR, the repertoire was profiled, and TCRdb retains in-frame clones only, with some absent. The sample records more than 300,000 clones, approximately 86% being singletons. This sample stems from a study of Ad26.COV2.S vaccination and SARS-CoV-2 variants. Overall study: Dosing was one shot or two shots 56 days apart. Study results and limitations: In TCR breadth and depth analyses, total T cell responses may have been underestimated.

Germline-derived CDR1 and CDR2 are LGHNA and YNFKEQ. The ends were cut back, 1 base at V and 2 bases at J, with 13 bases in the middle. The CDR3 sequence is 16 residues long. This sequence joins TRBV4-2 and TRBJ2-3; D unclear. This receptor was taken from a person aged 18-65 years who received the Ad26.COV2.S COVID-19 vaccine or a placebo. The specimen comprised peripheral blood, sampled in a trial of Ad26.COV2.S vaccine versus placebo. CDR3 sequence reads: CASSQALLRPTDTQYF. CDR3 coding DNA: TGTGCCAGCAGCCAAGCCCTTCTCAGACCCACAGATACGCAGTATTTT.